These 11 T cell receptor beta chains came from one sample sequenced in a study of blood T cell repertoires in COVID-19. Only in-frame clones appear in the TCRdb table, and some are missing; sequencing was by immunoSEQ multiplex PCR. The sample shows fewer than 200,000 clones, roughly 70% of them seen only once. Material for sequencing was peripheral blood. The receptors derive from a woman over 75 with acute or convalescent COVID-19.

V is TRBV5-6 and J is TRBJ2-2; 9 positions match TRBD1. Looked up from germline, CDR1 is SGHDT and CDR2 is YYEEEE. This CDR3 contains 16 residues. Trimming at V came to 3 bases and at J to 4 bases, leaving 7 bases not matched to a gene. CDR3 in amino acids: CASSSIDRGGTGELFF. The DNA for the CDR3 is TGTGCCAGCAGCTCGATTGACAGGGGGGGCACCGGGGAGCTGTTTTTT. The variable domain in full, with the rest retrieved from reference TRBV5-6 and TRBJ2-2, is DAGVTQSPTHLIKTRGQQVTLRCSPKSGHDTVSWYQQALGQGPQFIFQYYEEEERQRGNFPDRFSGHQFPNYSSELNVNALLLGDSALYLCASSSIDRGGTGELFFGEGSRLTVL.

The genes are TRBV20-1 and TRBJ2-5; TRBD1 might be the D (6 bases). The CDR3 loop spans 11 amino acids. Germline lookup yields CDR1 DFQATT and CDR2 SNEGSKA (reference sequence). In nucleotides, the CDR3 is TGCCTCGGACAGTCTCAAGAGACCCAGTACTTC. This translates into CLGQSQETQYF.

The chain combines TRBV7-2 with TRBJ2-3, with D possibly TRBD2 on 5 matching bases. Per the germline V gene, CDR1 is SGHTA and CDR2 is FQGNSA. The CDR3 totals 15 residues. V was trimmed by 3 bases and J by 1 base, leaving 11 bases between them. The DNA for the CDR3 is TGTGCCAGCAGCTTTGCGAGGGTCCGCACAGATACGCAGTATTTT. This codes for CASSFARVRTDTQYF. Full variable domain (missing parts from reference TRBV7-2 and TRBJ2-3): GAGVSQSPSNKVTEKGKDVELRCDPISGHTALYWYRQSLGQGLEFLIYFQGNSAPDKSGLPSDRFSAERTGGSVSTLTIQRTQQEDSAVYLCASSFARVRTDTQYFGPGTRLTVL.

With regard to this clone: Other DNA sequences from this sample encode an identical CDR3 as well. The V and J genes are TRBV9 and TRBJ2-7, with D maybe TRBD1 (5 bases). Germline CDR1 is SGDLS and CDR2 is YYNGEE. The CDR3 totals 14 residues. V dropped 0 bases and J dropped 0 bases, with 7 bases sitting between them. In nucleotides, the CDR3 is TGTGCCAGCAGCGTAGGGGGCAGCTCCTACGAGCAGTACTTC. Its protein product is CASSVGGSSYEQYF.

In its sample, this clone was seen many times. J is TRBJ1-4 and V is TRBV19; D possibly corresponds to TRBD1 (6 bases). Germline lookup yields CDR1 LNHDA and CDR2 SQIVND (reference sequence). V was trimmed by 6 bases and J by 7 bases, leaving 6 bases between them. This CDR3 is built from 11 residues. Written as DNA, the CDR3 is TGTGCCAGTAGGACAGGTGAAAAACTGTTTTTT. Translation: CASRTGEKLFF.

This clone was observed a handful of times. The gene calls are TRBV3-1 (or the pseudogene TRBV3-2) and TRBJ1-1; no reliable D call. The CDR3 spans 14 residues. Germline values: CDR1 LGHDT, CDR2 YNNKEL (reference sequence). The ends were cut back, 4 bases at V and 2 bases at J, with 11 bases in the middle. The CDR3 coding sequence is TGTGCCAGCAGCCCGAACCTGCTAAACACTGAAGCTTTCTTT. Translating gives CASSPNLLNTEAFF.

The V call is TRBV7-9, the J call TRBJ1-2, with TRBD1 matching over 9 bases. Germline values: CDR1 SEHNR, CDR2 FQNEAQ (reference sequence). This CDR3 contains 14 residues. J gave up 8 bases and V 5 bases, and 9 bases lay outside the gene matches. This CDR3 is CASSTRTGARGYTF. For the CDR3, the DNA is TGTGCCAGCAGCACCCGGACAGGGGCGAGGGGCTACACCTTC.

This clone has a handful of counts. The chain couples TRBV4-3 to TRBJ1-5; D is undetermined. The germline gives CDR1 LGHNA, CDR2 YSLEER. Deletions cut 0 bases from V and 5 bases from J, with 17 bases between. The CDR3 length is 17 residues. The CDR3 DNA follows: TGCGCCAGCAGCCAAGATCTCCAGGCCCTTCCTTATCAGCCCCAGCATTTT. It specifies CASSQDLQALPYQPQHF.

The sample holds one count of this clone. Written as DNA, the CDR3 is TGTGCCACCAGTGACCGCCCACTAGCGCGCGGGGAGCTGTTTTTT. Its translation is CATSDRPLARGELFF. V usage is TRBV24-1 and J usage is TRBJ2-2; 7 bases align to TRBD2. After removal of 4 bases from V and 7 bases from J, the junction contained 8 bases not matched to a gene. CDR1 and CDR2 from the germline V gene are KGHDR and SFDVKD. This CDR3 has 15 residues.

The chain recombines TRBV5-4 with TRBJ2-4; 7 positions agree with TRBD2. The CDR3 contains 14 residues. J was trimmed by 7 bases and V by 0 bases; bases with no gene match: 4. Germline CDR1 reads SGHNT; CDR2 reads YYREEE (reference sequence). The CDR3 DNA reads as TGTGCCAGCAGCTTGGGACTAGCAGACAACATTCAGTACTTC. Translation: CASSLGLADNIQYF.

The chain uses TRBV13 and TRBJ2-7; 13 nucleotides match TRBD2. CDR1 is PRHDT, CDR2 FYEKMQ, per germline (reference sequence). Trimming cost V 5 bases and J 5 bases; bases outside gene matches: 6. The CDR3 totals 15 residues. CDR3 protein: CASSPGLAGVNEQYF. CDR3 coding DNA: TGTGCCAGCAGCCCCGGACTAGCGGGAGTAAACGAGCAGTACTTC.